The rows below give T cell receptor beta chains drawn from one sample of a study of control samples from healthy donors and cancer patients. The repertoire was sequenced with immunoSEQ multiplex PCR; TCRdb's copy has only in-frame clones and lacks some. This sample yields just over 150,000 clones, of which about 94% are seen a single time; under 2.5% belongs to the top ten. The sequenced sample was blood. The receptors originated from a middle-aged man in good health. The CDR3 runs from the conserved cysteine through the conserved F or W. A D gene is named only where the DNA matches it firmly. Size is stated for part of the rows, as once, few or many counts, or as a class when the clone is expanded.

D gene,clone size,V gene,J gene,CDR3 DNA,CDR3 protein
TRBD1,.,TRBV28,TRBJ1-1,TGTGCCACCCGACCACCTACAACAGGGGGAGCTTTCTTT,CATRPPTTGGAFF
TRBD2,.,TRBV19,TRBJ2-3,TGTGCCAGCAGGACTAGTCTCGCAGATACGCAGTATTTT,CASRTSLADTQYF
.,.,TRBV15,TRBJ2-7,TGTGCCACCAGCAGAGATAGTAGGGGGTACGAGCAGTACTTC,CATSRDSRGYEQYF
TRBD2,.,TRBV11-2,TRBJ2-5,TGTGCCAGCAGCGCCTCCCCGGGACTAGCGGACGAAGAGACCCAGTACTTC,CASSASPGLADEETQYF
TRBD1,.,TRBV14,TRBJ1-1,TGTGCCAGCAGCCGACAGGGGTACACTGAAGCTTTCTTT,CASSRQGYTEAFF
.,.,TRBV11-2,TRBJ1-2,TGTGCCAGCAGCTCGGGATCCTGGGGGGAGATTTCATATGGCTACACCTTC,CASSSGSWGEISYGYTF
.,.,TRBV18,TRBJ2-2,TGTGCCAGCTCACCAGGACAGCAGGCGAACACCGGGGAGCTGTTTTTT,CASSPGQQANTGELFF
.,.,TRBV18,TRBJ2-1,TGTGCCAGCTCACCACGAGGGGCCGGCTCCTACAATGAGCAGTTCTTC,CASSPRGAGSYNEQFF
.,once,TRBV6-5,TRBJ2-1,TGTGCCAGCAGTTATTCCCCCGCCGGGGAGCAGTTCTTC,CASSYSPAGEQFF
.,.,TRBV19,TRBJ2-5,TGTGCCAGTCGGCAGGGTTATGGGGAGACCCAGTACTTC,CASRQGYGETQYF
TRBD1,.,TRBV7-8,TRBJ1-2,TGTGCCAGCAGCAGGGACAGCCTTGGCTACACCTTC,CASSRDSLGYTF
.,.,TRBV7-7,TRBJ2-5,TGTGCTAGCAGCTTACCCGGGGCGGAGACCCAGTACTTC,CASSLPGAETQYF
.,.,TRBV5-6,TRBJ1-4,TGTGCCAGCAGCCCTAGACAGACCCAGGCTAATGAAAAACTGTTTTTT,CASSPRQTQANEKLFF
.,once,TRBV28,TRBJ2-6,TGTGCCAGCAGGTCCCCGGGGGGCGATATCTCTGGGGCCAACGTCCTGACTTTC,CASRSPGGDISGANVLTF
.,.,TRBV29-1,TRBJ1-1,TGCAGCGTGGACAAGACAGGATCCAACGCTGAAGCTTTCTTT,CSVDKTGSNAEAFF
.,.,TRBV5-5,TRBJ1-1,TGTGCCAGCAGCTTGGAGGGCAGCTTGAACACTGAAGCTTTCTTT,CASSLEGSLNTEAFF
.,.,TRBV7-2,TRBJ2-1,TGTGCCAGCAGCTTAGGTGGCGAGGTCGGTGAGCAGTTCTTC,CASSLGGEVGEQFF
.,.,TRBV7-9,TRBJ1-5,TGTGCCAGCAGCTTGGGAGGCAGGCCAGGGCAGCCCCAGCATTTT,CASSLGGRPGQPQHF
TRBD2,.,TRBV18,TRBJ2-3,TGTGCCAGCTCACCAGCGGGAGTTCGCACAGATACGCAGTATTTT,CASSPAGVRTDTQYF
TRBD2,.,TRBV2,TRBJ2-2,TGTGCCAGCAGCCCCCTAGCGGTCGCGAACACCGGGGAGCTGTTTTTT,CASSPLAVANTGELFF
.,.,TRBV29-1,TRBJ1-5,TGCAGCGTGGCTGACAGGCGGGATCAGCCCCAGCATTTT,CSVADRRDQPQHF
TRBD1,.,TRBV2,TRBJ1-2,TGTGCCAGCAGTCCGGCCCGGGACAGGAAAAATGGCTACACCTTC,CASSPARDRKNGYTF
.,.,TRBV28,TRBJ2-2,TGTGCCAGCGGATTCGGGGAGCTGTTTTTT,CASGFGELFF
.,.,TRBV28,TRBJ2-1,TGTGCCAGCAGCCTCTTGTTACGTACCATAAAGGGGCCCAATGAGCAGTTCTTC,CASSLLLRTIKGPNEQFF
.,.,TRBV21-1,TRBJ2-3,TGTGCCAGCAGCAAACAGCCAGATACGCAGTATTTT,CASSKQPDTQYF
TRBD1,.,TRBV5-1,TRBJ2-3,TGCGCCAGCAGCTACCAAACGACCGGGACAGCTAGCACAGATACGCAGTATTTT,CASSYQTTGTASTDTQYF